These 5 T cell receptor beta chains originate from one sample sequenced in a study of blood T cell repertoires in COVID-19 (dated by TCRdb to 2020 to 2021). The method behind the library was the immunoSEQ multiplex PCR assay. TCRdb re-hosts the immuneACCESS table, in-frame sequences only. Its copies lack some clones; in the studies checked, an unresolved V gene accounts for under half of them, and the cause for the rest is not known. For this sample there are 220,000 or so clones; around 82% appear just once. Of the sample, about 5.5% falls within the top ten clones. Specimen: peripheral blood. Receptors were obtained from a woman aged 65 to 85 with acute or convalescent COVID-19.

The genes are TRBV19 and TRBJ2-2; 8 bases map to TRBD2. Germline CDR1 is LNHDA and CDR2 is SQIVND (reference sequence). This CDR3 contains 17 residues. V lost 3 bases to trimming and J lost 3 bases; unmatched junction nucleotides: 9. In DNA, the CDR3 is TGTGCCAGTAGTATTTCCGGTGCAGCGGGAGACACCGGGGAGCTGTTTTTT. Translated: CASSISGAAGDTGELFF.

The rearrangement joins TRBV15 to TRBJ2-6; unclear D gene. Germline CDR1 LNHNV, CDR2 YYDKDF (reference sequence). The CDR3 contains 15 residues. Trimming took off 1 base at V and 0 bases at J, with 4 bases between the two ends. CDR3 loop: CATSRANSGANVLTF. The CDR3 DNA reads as TGTGCCACCAGCAGAGCTAACTCTGGGGCCAACGTCCTGACTTTC.

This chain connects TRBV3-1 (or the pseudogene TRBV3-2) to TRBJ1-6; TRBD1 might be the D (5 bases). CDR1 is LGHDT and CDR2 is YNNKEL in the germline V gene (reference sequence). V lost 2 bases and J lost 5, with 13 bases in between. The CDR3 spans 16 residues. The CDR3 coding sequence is TGTGCCAGCAGCCAAAGGGAACAGGCCCATAATTCACCCCTCCACTTT. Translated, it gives CASSQREQAHNSPLHF.

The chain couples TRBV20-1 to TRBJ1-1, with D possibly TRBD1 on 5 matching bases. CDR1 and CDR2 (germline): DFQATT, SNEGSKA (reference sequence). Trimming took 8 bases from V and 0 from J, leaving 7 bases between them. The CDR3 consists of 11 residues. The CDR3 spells CSTRVNTEAFF. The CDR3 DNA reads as TGCAGTACCAGGGTGAACACTGAAGCTTTCTTT.

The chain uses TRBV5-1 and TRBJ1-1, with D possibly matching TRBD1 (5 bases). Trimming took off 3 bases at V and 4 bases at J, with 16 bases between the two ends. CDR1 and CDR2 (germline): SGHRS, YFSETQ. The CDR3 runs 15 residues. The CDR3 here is CASSSPGRGGTEAFF. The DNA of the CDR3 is TGCGCCAGCAGCTCCCCGGGGAGGGGCGGCACTGAAGCTTTCTTT. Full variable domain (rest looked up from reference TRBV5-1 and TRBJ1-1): KAGVTQTPRYLIKTRGQQVTLSCSPISGHRSVSWYQQTPGQGLQFLFEYFSETQRNKGNFPGRFSGRQFSNSRSEMNVSTLELGDSALYLCASSSPGRGGTEAFFGQGTRLTVV.